The clone carrying this TCR beta chain was picked up a small number of times. The data were obtained in a study of spatial heterogeneity in lung cancer. Trimming cost V 7 bases and J 0 bases, with 19 bases left between them. This CDR3 spans 17 amino acids. The time point here: sample taken at primary tumor resection. Tumor, nontumor lung or frozen PBMC supplied whole RNA that was sequenced unsorted. A unique molecular identifier was carried by every single TCR cDNA molecule. From the 5' RACE reads, TCRdb called clonotypes with MiXCR, one entry per CDR3 protein. The sample carries approximately 40,000 distinct CDR3 sequences, roughly 5.2% recorded once.

Sample: PBMCs, taken at surgery. This receptor was obtained from a female donor with early-stage non-small cell lung cancer. This chain links TRBV12-3 or TRBV12-4 with TRBJ1-3, with D possibly matching TRBD1 (6 bases). CDR3 in amino acids: CASTSRGGGNSGNTIYF. DNA of the CDR3: TGTGCCAGCACCTCACGCGGAGGGGGGAACTCTGGAAACACCATATATTTT.